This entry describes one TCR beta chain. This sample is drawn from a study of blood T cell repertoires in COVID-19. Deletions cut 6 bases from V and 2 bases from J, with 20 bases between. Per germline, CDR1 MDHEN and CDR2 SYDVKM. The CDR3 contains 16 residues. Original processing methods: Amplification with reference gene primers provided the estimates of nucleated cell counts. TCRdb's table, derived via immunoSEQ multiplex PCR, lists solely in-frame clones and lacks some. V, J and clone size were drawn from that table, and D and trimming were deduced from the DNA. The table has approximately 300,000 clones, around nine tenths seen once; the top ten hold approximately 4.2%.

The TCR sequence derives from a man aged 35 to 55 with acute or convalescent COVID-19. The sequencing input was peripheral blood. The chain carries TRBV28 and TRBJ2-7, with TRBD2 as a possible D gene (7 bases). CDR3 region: CASSPLGGAGTYEQYF. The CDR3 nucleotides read TGTGCCAGCAGCCCCCTTGGGGGGGCGGGGACCTACGAGCAGTACTTC.